The rows below give T cell receptor beta chains drawn from one sample of a study of CD4+ T cells in melanoma. Generated by immunoSEQ multiplex PCR, the TCRdb table keeps only in-frame clones and is missing some. The table lists about 11,000 clones, 55% to 75% of them singletons. The source material was cells from a culture (not recorded whether cultured in vitro). The receptors here all came from a human donor with melanoma. CDR3s include the opening cysteine and the closing phenylalanine or tryptophan. Fields, in order: J gene, clone size, D gene, V gene, CDR3 DNA, CDR3 protein. A D gene is named only where the DNA matches it firmly. Only some rows state a clone size, as once, few, many or a class for expanded clones.

j_call: TRBJ1-1; clone_size: .; d_call: TRBD1; v_call: TRBV29-1; cdr3_nt: TGCAGCGTTTTAGGGACAGGGGGTAAGAACACTGAAGCTTTCTTT; cdr3_aa: CSVLGTGGKNTEAFF
j_call: TRBJ1-1; clone_size: .; d_call: .; v_call: TRBV16; cdr3_nt: TGTGCCAGCAGCCCACGTGGTACTGAAGCTTTCTTT; cdr3_aa: CASSPRGTEAFF
j_call: TRBJ1-6; clone_size: .; d_call: .; v_call: TRBV18; cdr3_nt: TGTGCCAGCTCCAGTTCAGGGGAAAGATCACCCCTCCACTTT; cdr3_aa: CASSSSGERSPLHF
j_call: TRBJ2-7; clone_size: .; d_call: .; v_call: TRBV11-2; cdr3_nt: TGTGCCAGCAGCTTAGGGCAGAATAATAACTACGAGCAGTACTTC; cdr3_aa: CASSLGQNNNYEQYF
j_call: TRBJ2-7; clone_size: .; d_call: .; v_call: TRBV7-9; cdr3_nt: TGTGCCAGCAGCTTAAGGCTATCTGAGCAGTACTTC; cdr3_aa: CASSLRLSEQYF
j_call: TRBJ2-6; clone_size: .; d_call: TRBD1; v_call: TRBV5-6; cdr3_nt: TGTGCCAGCAGCCCTGACAGGGGATTAACTCACTCTGGGGCCAACGTCCTGACTTTC; cdr3_aa: CASSPDRGLTHSGANVLTF
j_call: TRBJ1-1; clone_size: few; d_call: .; v_call: TRBV2; cdr3_nt: TGTGCCAGCAGGGCCTTCGGAACTGAAGCTTTCTTT; cdr3_aa: CASRAFGTEAFF
j_call: TRBJ1-5; clone_size: .; d_call: .; v_call: TRBV6-6; cdr3_nt: TGTGCCAGCAGTTACTCGAGGGACAGCAATCAGCCCCAGCATTTT; cdr3_aa: CASSYSRDSNQPQHF
j_call: TRBJ2-4; clone_size: .; d_call: .; v_call: TRBV19; cdr3_nt: TGTGCCAGTAGTATAGATTCGGGACCCATAGCCAAAAACATTCAGTACTTC; cdr3_aa: CASSIDSGPIAKNIQYF
j_call: TRBJ2-5; clone_size: .; d_call: .; v_call: TRBV30; cdr3_nt: TGTGCCTGGACGGTTTTTGGCTGGGGCGAGACCCAGTACTTC; cdr3_aa: CAWTVFGWGETQYF
j_call: TRBJ2-1; clone_size: .; d_call: .; v_call: TRBV4-2; cdr3_nt: TGTGCCAGCAGCCCCTTAGGGACGGGGCCCTCGAATGAGCAGTTCTTC; cdr3_aa: CASSPLGTGPSNEQFF
j_call: TRBJ2-1; clone_size: .; d_call: .; v_call: TRBV5-8; cdr3_nt: TGTGCCAGCCTCATGACGGGGGGCGAATACAATGAGCAGTTCTTC; cdr3_aa: CASLMTGGEYNEQFF
j_call: TRBJ1-5; clone_size: .; d_call: .; v_call: TRBV5-1; cdr3_nt: TGCGCCAGCAGCTTGCAGGTCAATCAGCCCCAGCATTTT; cdr3_aa: CASSLQVNQPQHF
j_call: TRBJ2-1; clone_size: .; d_call: TRBD1; v_call: TRBV7-2; cdr3_nt: TGTGCCAGCAGCCGGGGGACAGGGGGCTTCAATGAGCAGTTCTTC; cdr3_aa: CASSRGTGGFNEQFF
j_call: TRBJ2-2; clone_size: few; d_call: .; v_call: TRBV9; cdr3_nt: TGTGCCAGCAGCGTAGGATGGGAAGGGGAGCTGTTTTTT; cdr3_aa: CASSVGWEGELFF
j_call: TRBJ2-7; clone_size: .; d_call: .; v_call: TRBV18; cdr3_nt: TGTGCCAGCTCACGGTCAGGTATCCCGCCCTACGAGCAGTACTTC; cdr3_aa: CASSRSGIPPYEQYF
j_call: TRBJ2-2; clone_size: .; d_call: TRBD1; v_call: TRBV15; cdr3_nt: TGTGCCACCAGCAGTATTGGACAGGGTAGCACCGGGGAGCTGTTTTTT; cdr3_aa: CATSSIGQGSTGELFF
j_call: TRBJ2-7; clone_size: medium-sized; d_call: .; v_call: TRBV4-1; cdr3_nt: TGCGCCAGCAGCCAAGATCCGGGCGGAACCTACGAGCAGTACTTC; cdr3_aa: CASSQDPGGTYEQYF
j_call: TRBJ2-1; clone_size: .; d_call: .; v_call: TRBV2; cdr3_nt: TGTGCCATCGAGATTTCGGACTACTACTACAATGAGCAGTTCTTC; cdr3_aa: CAIEISDYYYNEQFF
j_call: TRBJ1-5; clone_size: .; d_call: .; v_call: TRBV15; cdr3_nt: TGTGCCACCAGCAGAGGATGGGGCGGACAGCCCCAGCATTTT; cdr3_aa: CATSRGWGGQPQHF
j_call: TRBJ1-5; clone_size: few; d_call: .; v_call: TRBV19; cdr3_nt: TGTGCCAGTAATTCCAGGCTCTCGAGTCAGCCCCAGCATTTT; cdr3_aa: CASNSRLSSQPQHF
j_call: TRBJ1-6; clone_size: .; d_call: .; v_call: TRBV7-2; cdr3_nt: TGTGCCAGCAGCTTAGAATGGGTTGGTAATTCACCCCTCCACTTT; cdr3_aa: CASSLEWVGNSPLHF
j_call: TRBJ1-2; clone_size: .; d_call: .; v_call: TRBV5-1; cdr3_nt: TGCGCCACCAAAGGGGCCCCGGCTTTTTATGGCTACACCTTC; cdr3_aa: CATKGAPAFYGYTF
j_call: TRBJ2-7; clone_size: .; d_call: TRBD1; v_call: TRBV5-5; cdr3_nt: TGTGCCAGCAGCTTCCCCGGGACAGGGAACTCCTACGAGCAGTACTTC; cdr3_aa: CASSFPGTGNSYEQYF
j_call: TRBJ2-1; clone_size: .; d_call: .; v_call: TRBV11-2; cdr3_nt: TGTGCCAGCAGCTTAGAAAGGGGCAGGGGCCATCGAAATGAGCAGTTCTTC; cdr3_aa: CASSLERGRGHRNEQFF
j_call: TRBJ2-7; clone_size: .; d_call: .; v_call: TRBV5-6; cdr3_nt: TGTGCCAGCAGCTTCCCCAACTCCTACGAGCAGTACTTC; cdr3_aa: CASSFPNSYEQYF